This T cell receptor beta chain emerged from a study of blood T cells in healthy people across ages. Sample-barcoded 5' priming and a J-beta primer mix drove a second PCR of about 7 to 12 cycles. Every individual sample yielded 2.5 million or more paired-end reads (each containing CDR3). TCRdb reprocessed the 5' RACE reads via MiXCR and lists one record per CDR3 protein. This sample has about 680,000 distinct CDR3 sequences, with roughly 49% found just once. The CDR3 has 14 residues. The ends were cut back, 7 bases at V and 5 bases at J, with 18 bases in the middle. From germline, CDR1 is MNHNS and CDR2 SASEGT.

Sequenced: blood. The rearrangement uses TRBV6-1 and TRBJ2-7; tentatively, D is TRBD2 (5 bases). This clonotype was sampled from a woman in her sixties or seventies in good health. The chain's CDR3 is CASTNARARDEQYF. Here the CDR3 DNA reads TGTGCCAGCACCAACGCCCGGGCGAGGGACGAGCAGTACTTC.